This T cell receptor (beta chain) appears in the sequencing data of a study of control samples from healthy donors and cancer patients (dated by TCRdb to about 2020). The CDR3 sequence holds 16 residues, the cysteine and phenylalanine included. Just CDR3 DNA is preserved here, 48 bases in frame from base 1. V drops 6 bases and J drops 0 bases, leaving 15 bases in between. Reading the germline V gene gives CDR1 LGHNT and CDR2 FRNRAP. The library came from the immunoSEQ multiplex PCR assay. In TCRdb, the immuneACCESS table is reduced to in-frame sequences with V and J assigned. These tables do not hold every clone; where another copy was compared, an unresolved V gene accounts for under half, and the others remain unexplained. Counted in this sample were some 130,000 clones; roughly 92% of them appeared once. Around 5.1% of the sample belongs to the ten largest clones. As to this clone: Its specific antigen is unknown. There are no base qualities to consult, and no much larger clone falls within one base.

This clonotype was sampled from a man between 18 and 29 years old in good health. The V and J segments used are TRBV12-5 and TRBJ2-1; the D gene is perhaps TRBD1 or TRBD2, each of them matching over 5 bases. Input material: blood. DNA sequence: TGTGCTAGTGGCTCAGGGAAGGGGAGCTCCTACAATGAGCAGTTCTTC. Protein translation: CASGSGKGSSYNEQFF.